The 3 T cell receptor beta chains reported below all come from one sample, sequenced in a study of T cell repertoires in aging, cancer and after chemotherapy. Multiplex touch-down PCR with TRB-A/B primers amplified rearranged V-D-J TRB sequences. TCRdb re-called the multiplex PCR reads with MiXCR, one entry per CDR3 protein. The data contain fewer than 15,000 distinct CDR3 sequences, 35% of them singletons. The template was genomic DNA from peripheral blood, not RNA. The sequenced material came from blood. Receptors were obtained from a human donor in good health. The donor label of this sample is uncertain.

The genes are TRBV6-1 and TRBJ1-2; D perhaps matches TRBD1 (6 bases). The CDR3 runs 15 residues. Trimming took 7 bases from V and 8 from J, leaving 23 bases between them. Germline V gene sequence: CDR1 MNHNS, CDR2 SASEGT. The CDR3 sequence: CASIQGGRGIGGYTF. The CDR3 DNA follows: TGTGCCAGCATCCAAGGCGGCAGGGGTATCGGGGGCTACACCTTC.

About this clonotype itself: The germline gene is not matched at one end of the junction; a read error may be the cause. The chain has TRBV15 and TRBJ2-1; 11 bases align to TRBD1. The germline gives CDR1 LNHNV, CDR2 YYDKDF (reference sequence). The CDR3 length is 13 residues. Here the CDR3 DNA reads TGTGCCAGCAGCGGGGGGACAGGGGGTGAGCAGTTCTTC. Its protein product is CASSGGTGGEQFF. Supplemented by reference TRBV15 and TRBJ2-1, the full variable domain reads DAMVIQNPRYQVTQFGKPVTLSCSQTLNHNVMYWYQQKSSQAPKLLFHYYDKDFNNEADTPDNFQSRRPNTSFCFLDIRSPGLGDTAMYLCASSGGTGGEQFFGPGTRLTVL.

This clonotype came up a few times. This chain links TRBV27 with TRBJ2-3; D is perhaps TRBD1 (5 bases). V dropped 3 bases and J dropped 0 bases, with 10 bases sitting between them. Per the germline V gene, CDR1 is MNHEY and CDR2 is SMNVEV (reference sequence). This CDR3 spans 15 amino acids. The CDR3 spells CASSFRVDSTDTQYF. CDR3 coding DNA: TGTGCCAGCAGTTTCAGGGTCGATAGCACAGATACGCAGTATTTT.